The 22 T cell receptor beta chains in this list originate from one sample, sequenced in a study of blood T cells in healthy people across ages (dated by TCRdb to 2014 to 2015). Libraries came from 5' RACE. Sequencing used an Illumina HiSeq 2500. A second PCR of about 7 to 12 cycles was performed with a sample-barcoded 5' primer and a J-beta primer mix. The public reads were reanalyzed by TCRdb: fastp trimming at Q25, MiXCR alignment, in-frame beta chains only. Rows merge per CDR3 protein into single entries with the most common DNA and genes. In all, the sample holds 550,000 to 800,000 distinct CDR3 sequences, and 32% of those were seen once. Of the sample, 15% falls within the top ten clones. Sequences were obtained from blood. The receptors come from an elderly woman in good health. Donor details come from another sample of the same person, matched by shared clones.

This chain uses TRBV28 with TRBJ1-1, with D possibly TRBD1 on 5 matching bases. With 10 bases removed from V and 4 bases from J, the gap between germline ends came to 22 bases. Germline V lookup: CDR1 MDHEN, CDR2 SYDVKM. The CDR3 spans 15 residues. Here the CDR3 DNA reads TGTGCCATCAAAAAGGGGCAAGGGCGCGGCACTGAAGCTTTCTTT. It yields the protein CAIKKGQGRGTEAFF.

J is TRBJ1-1 and V is TRBV6-5; unclear D gene. Per the germline V gene, CDR1 is MNHEY and CDR2 is SVGAGI. The V gene lost 8 bases and the J gene lost 0 bases, with 7 bases spanning the gap. This CDR3 spans 12 amino acids. CDR3 region: CASGELNTEAFF. The CDR3 coding sequence is TGTGCCAGCGGGGAATTGAACACTGAAGCTTTCTTT.

The chain recombines TRBV7-9 with TRBJ1-2; D unclear. Deletions cut 4 bases from V and 2 bases from J, with 8 bases between. This CDR3 region has 13 residues. Germline V lookup: CDR1 SEHNR, CDR2 FQNEAQ (reference sequence). The CDR3 DNA reads as TGTGCCAGCAGCTCGGGTTCGAACTATGGCTACACCTTC. This gives the protein CASSSGSNYGYTF.

This clonotype was seen ten or more times. V gene TRBV9 combines with J gene TRBJ2-1, with 10 nucleotides matching TRBD2. This CDR3 is 16 amino acids long. The germline V gene encodes CDR1 SGDLS and CDR2 YYNGEE. Trimming took 4 bases from V and 2 from J; bases not matched to a gene: 6. The CDR3, as DNA: TGTGCCAGCAGCCCTAGGACTAGCGGAACCTACAATGAGCAGTTCTTC. Translation gives CASSPRTSGTYNEQFF.

The rearrangement links TRBV29-1 to TRBJ1-2; D gene unclear. Deletions cut 5 bases from V and 4 bases from J, with 8 bases between. The CDR3 sequence is 11 residues long. Per the germline V gene, CDR1 is SQVTM and CDR2 is ANQGSEA. CDR3: CSVLRGYGYTF. CDR3 bases: TGCAGCGTTCTGCGGGGCTATGGCTACACCTTC.

This clonotype was counted at least ten times. V and J are TRBV29-1 and TRBJ1-5; D is perhaps TRBD1 (5 bases). The CDR3 loop spans 14 amino acids. Germline lookup yields CDR1 SQVTM and CDR2 ANQGSEA. The V gene lost 3 bases and the J gene lost 2 bases, with 11 bases spanning the gap. CDR3 coding DNA: TGCAGCGTTGACCAGGGTTCTGGCAATCAGCCCCAGCATTTT. Translating gives CSVDQGSGNQPQHF.

This clonotype was recorded a few times. The CDR3 here is CASSLFGSRYEQYF. The CDR3 nucleotides read TGTGCCAGCAGTTTATTCGGCAGCCGCTACGAGCAGTACTTC. The gene calls are TRBV27 and TRBJ2-7; no definite D call. Germline V gene sequence: CDR1 MNHEY, CDR2 SMNVEV (reference sequence). The CDR3 has 14 amino acids. Trimming shortened V by 1 base and J by 3 bases, and 10 bases separated the two germline ends.

This CDR3 reads CASSPDGQPTTF. Here the CDR3 DNA reads TGTGCCAGCAGCCCCGATGGGCAGCCAACCACCTTC. The chain recombines TRBV7-8 with TRBJ1-2, with unresolved D. Per germline, CDR1 SGHVS and CDR2 FQNEAQ. Trimming removed 5 bases from V and 13 bases from J, with 17 bases in between. CDR3 length equals 12 residues.

V is TRBV5-1 and J is TRBJ2-7; 8 bases agree with TRBD2. The V gene's germline CDR1 is SGHRS and CDR2 YFSETQ. The V segment lost 2 bases and the J segment 7 bases; nucleotides outside the gene matches: 14. CDR3 length equals 16 residues. The CDR3 reads CASSLDSGASYNEQYF. CDR3 in DNA: TGCGCCAGCAGCTTAGATAGCGGGGCCTCCTACAATGAGCAGTACTTC. Full variable domain (remainder filled in from reference TRBV5-1 and TRBJ2-7): KAGVTQTPRYLIKTRGQQVTLSCSPISGHRSVSWYQQTPGQGLQFLFEYFSETQRNKGNFPGRFSGRQFSNSRSEMNVSTLELGDSALYLCASSLDSGASYNEQYFGPGTRLTVT.

A word on this clonotype: This may come from a read error, since a much larger clone is one base off. The chain couples TRBV5-1 to TRBJ2-1; D unclear. TRBJ2-7 matches the DNA end more closely, so the J call is doubtful. This CDR3 region has 13 residues. Germline assignment: CDR1 SGHRS and CDR2 YFSETQ. In DNA, the CDR3 is TGCGCCAGCAGACGTGACTCCTACAATGAGCAGTACTTC. It codes for CASRRDSYNEQYF.

This clonotype came up a few times. Possible read error: a much larger clone is one base away. This likely comes from a read error, as the CDR3 has no conserved phenylalanine or tryptophan at its end. The chain combines TRBV7-2 with TRBJ1-2, with 7 bases identical to TRBD1. Per the germline V gene, CDR1 is SGHTA and CDR2 is FQGNSA. The CDR3 runs to 13 residues. The V gene end was trimmed by 3 bases and the J gene end by 8 bases; junction bases not matched to a gene: 6. The CDR3 bases are TGTGCCAGCAGCTTGGGACAGAACCAAGGCTACACCTGC. This translates into CASSLGQNQGYTC.

The chain carries TRBV6-1 and TRBJ1-2; TRBD1 matches 10 bases. CDR1 is MNHNS and CDR2 is SASEGT in the germline V gene. With V trimmed by 3 bases and J by 7 bases, 5 bases remained unmatched. The CDR3 runs to 14 residues. The DNA for the CDR3 is TGTGCCAGCAGTGATACCGGGACAGGGGTTGGCTACACCTTC. This sequence encodes CASSDTGTGVGYTF.

This clonotype was counted ten times or more. The CDR3 nucleotides read TGCAGTGCTTTGGGGACAGGGCTTAATCAGCCCCAGCATTTT. Protein: CSALGTGLNQPQHF. The rearrangement uses TRBV20-1 and TRBJ1-5, with TRBD1 identical over 9 bases. Germline assignment: CDR1 DFQATT and CDR2 SNEGSKA (reference sequence). The CDR3 spans 14 residues. J lost 4 bases, V lost 5 bases, and 6 bases had no gene match.

This clonotype has just a few counts. V and J are TRBV7-6 and TRBJ2-1, with a tentative D call TRBD2 (5 bases). CDR3 size: 15 residues. V was pared by 6 bases and J by 8 bases, with 20 bases between. Germline assignment: CDR1 SGHVS and CDR2 FNYEAQ. CDR3 nucleotide sequence: TGTGCCAGCAGATCAGAGGGTTCGGGGTTGGATGAGCAGTTCTTC. It codes for CASRSEGSGLDEQFF.

Notes on this clonotype: This clone may be a read error of a much larger clone one base away. This chain uses TRBV29-1 with TRBJ2-5, with TRBD1 identical over 10 bases. CDR1 and CDR2 from the germline V gene are SQVTM and ANQGSEA. This CDR3 spans 13 amino acids. The CDR3 reads CSVKTGGVYEQCF. For the CDR3, the DNA is TGCAGCGTCAAGACAGGGGGCGTTTACGAGCAGTGCTTC.

The CDR3 DNA reads TGTGCCGTCAGGGCGAACACTGAAGCTTTCTTT. Protein: CAVRANTEAFF. The rearrangement links TRBV28 to TRBJ1-1, with a weak D call TRBD1 (5 bases). Trimming removed 11 bases from V and 1 base from J, with 8 bases in between. The CDR3 contains 11 residues. Germline V lookup: CDR1 MDHEN, CDR2 SYDVKM. The entire variable domain, with the rest obtained from reference TRBV28 and TRBJ1-1, is as follows: DVKVTQSSRYLVKRTGEKVFLECVQDMDHENMFWYRQDPGLGLRLIYFSYDVKMKEKGDIPEGYSVSREKKERFSLILESASTNQTSMYLCAVRANTEAFFGQGTRLTVV.

This clonotype was seen just once. The V gene is TRBV7-2, the J gene TRBJ2-4, with D unclear. The closer fit of TRBJ2-7 to the DNA end suggests the J call may be wrong. CDR3 length equals 14 residues. Germline CDR1 is SGHTA and CDR2 is FQGNSA. The CDR3 sequence is CASSLEPGVYEQYF. The CDR3 DNA sequence: TGTGCCAGCAGCTTAGAACCGGGTGTATACGAGCAGTACTTC.

The gene calls are TRBV20-1 and TRBJ2-7; 14 nucleotides agree with TRBD2. Unmatched junction bases numbered 8, after V lost 3 bases and J lost 4 bases. The length of the CDR3 is 16 residues. CDR1 and CDR2 from the germline V gene are DFQATT and SNEGSKA (reference sequence). CDR3 loop: CSARGLAGEVVYEQYF. The CDR3 bases are TGCAGTGCTAGGGGACTAGCGGGGGAGGTGGTATACGAGCAGTACTTC.

The sample holds many counts of this clonotype. The chain uses TRBV5-6 and TRBJ1-2; no firm D call. Trimming left V 0 bases short and J 4 bases short, with 10 bases between. Germline V gives CDR1 SGHDT, CDR2 YYEEEE. CDR3 size: 14 residues. The chain's CDR3 is CASSLGQPLYGYTF. The CDR3 DNA sequence: TGTGCCAGCAGCTTGGGGCAGCCCCTCTATGGCTACACCTTC.

V is TRBV30 and J is TRBJ2-7; 7 positions match TRBD1. The J call could be wrong; TRBJ2-5 is a better fit for the DNA end. Germline CDR1 reads GTSNPN; CDR2 reads SVGIG (reference sequence). The CDR3 totals 13 residues. For the CDR3, the DNA is TGTGCCTGGGGAAGGACAGGAGAAGAGACCCAGTACTTC. Translating gives CAWGRTGEETQYF.

This clonotype was counted at least ten times. One end of the junction varies from germline; a read error may be responsible. The chain recombines TRBV30 with TRBJ2-3; TRBD1 might be the D (6 bases). Germline V gene data show CDR1 as GTSNPN and CDR2 as SVGIG (reference sequence). This CDR3 spans 14 amino acids. CDR3 protein: CARSRRGATDTQYF. As DNA, the CDR3 is TGTGCCAGGAGTCGCAGGGGCGCCACAGATACGCAGTATTTT.

V gene TRBV28 combines with J gene TRBJ2-7; a possible D gene is TRBD1 (5 bases). The CDR3 runs to 14 residues. V lost 7 bases and J lost 0, with 13 bases in between. Per the germline V gene, CDR1 is MDHEN and CDR2 is SYDVKM. CDR3 coding DNA: TGTGCCAGCAACCTGCAGGGCAGCTCCTACGAGCAGTACTTC. Encoded protein: CASNLQGSSYEQYF.